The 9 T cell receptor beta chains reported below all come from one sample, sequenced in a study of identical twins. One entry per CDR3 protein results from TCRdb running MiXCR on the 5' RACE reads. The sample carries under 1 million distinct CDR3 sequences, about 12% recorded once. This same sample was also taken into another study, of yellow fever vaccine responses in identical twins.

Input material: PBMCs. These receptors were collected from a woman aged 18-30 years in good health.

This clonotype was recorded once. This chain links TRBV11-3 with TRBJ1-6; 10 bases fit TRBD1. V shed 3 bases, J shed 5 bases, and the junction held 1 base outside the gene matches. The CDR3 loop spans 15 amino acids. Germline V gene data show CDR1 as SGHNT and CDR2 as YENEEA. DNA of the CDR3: TGTGCCAGCAGCTTGACAGGGGGCAATAATTCACCCCTCCACTTT. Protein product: CASSLTGGNNSPLHF.

This CDR3 reads CSARDLDTEAFF. The CDR3 DNA sequence: TGCAGTGCTAGAGATTTGGACACTGAAGCTTTCTTT. The chain has TRBV20-1 and TRBJ1-1, with unresolved D. The CDR3 is 12 residues long. The V end was cut by 0 bases, the J end by 3 bases, with 5 bases between. Germline values: CDR1 DFQATT, CDR2 SNEGSKA (reference sequence).

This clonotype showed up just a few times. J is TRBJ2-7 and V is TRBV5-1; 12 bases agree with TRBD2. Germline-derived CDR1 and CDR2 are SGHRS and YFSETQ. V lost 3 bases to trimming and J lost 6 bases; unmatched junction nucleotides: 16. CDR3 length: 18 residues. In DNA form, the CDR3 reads TGCGCCAGCAGCTCCCACCAGACTAGCGGGGGCCCCTCGGGCGAGCAGTACTTC. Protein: CASSSHQTSGGPSGEQYF.

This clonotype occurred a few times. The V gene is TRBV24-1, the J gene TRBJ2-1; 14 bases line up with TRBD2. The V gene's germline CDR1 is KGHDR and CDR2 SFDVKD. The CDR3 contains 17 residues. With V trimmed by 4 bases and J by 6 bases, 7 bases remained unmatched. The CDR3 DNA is TGTGCCACCAGTGACGGGACTAGCGGGAGCTACCCCAATGAGCAGTTCTTC. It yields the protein CATSDGTSGSYPNEQFF.

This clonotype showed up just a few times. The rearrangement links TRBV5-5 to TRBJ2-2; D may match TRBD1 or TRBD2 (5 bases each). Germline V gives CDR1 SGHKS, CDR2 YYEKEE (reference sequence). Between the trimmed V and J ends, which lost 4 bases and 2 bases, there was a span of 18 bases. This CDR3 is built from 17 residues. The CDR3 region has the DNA TGTGCCAGCAGCAGAGGACCGGGGCTCGGAAACACCGGGGAGCTGTTTTTT. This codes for CASSRGPGLGNTGELFF.

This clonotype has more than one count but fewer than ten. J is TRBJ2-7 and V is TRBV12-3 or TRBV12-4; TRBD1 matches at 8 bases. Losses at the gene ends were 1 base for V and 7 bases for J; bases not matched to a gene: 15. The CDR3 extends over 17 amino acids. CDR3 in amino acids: CASSLDWPRGRGHEQYV. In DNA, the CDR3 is TGTGCCAGCAGTTTAGATTGGCCCCGGGGCAGGGGGCATGAGCAGTACGTC.

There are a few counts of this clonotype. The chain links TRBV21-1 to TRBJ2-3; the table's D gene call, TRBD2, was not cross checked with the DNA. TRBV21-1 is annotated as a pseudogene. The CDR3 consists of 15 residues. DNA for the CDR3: TGTGCCAGCAGCAAAGGCGGGGGGGCCACAGATACGCAGTATTTT. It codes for CASSKGGGATDTQYF.

CDR3 amino acids: CASSLEMGRRETQYF. The DNA of the CDR3 is TGCGCCAGCAGCTTGGAGATGGGGCGCAGGGAGACCCAGTACTTC. V usage is TRBV5-1 and J usage is TRBJ2-5; possible D gene TRBD1, 5 bases. The CDR3 is 15 amino acids. Looked up from germline, CDR1 is SGHRS and CDR2 is YFSETQ. Trimming cost V 0 bases and J 5 bases, with 14 bases left between them.

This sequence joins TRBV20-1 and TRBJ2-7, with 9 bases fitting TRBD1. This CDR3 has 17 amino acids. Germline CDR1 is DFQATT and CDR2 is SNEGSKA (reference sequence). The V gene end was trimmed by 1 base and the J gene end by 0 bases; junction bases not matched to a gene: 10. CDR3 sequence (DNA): TGCAGTGCTAGAGGGGACAGGGACGTACCATACTCCTACGAGCAGTACGTC. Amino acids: CSARGDRDVPYSYEQYV.